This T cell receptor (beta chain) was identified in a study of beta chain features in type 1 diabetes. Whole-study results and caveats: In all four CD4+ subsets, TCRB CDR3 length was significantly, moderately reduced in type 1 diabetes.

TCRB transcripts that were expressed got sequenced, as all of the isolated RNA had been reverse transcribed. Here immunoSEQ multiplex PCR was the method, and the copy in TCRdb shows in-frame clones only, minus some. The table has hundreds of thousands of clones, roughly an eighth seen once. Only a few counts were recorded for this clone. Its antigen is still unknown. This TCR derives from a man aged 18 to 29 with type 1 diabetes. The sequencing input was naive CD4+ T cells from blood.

The CDR3 loop is CASSPMGNEQFF. The DNA for the CDR3 is TGTGCCAGCTCACCTATGGGCAATGAGCAGTTCTTC. This sequence joins TRBV18 and TRBJ2-1; D gene uncertain. The germline gives CDR1 KGHSH, CDR2 LQKENI. Trimming left V 3 bases short and J 6 bases short, with 6 bases between. The CDR3 loop spans 12 amino acids.